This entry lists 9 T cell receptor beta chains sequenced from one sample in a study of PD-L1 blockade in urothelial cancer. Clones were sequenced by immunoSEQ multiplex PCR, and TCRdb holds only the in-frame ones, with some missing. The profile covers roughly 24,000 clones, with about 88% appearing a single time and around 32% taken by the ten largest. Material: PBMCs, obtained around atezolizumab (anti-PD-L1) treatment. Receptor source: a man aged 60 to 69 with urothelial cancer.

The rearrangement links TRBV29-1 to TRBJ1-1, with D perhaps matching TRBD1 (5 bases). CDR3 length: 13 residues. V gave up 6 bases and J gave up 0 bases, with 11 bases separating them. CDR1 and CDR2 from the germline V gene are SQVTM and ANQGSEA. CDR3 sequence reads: CSVRTLMNTEAFF. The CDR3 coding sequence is TGCAGCGTCAGGACATTAATGAACACTGAAGCTTTCTTT.

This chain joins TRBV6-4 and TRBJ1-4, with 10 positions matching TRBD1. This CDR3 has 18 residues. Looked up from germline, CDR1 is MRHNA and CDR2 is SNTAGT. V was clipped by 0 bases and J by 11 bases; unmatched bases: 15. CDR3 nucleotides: TGTGCCAGCAGTGACTCGGAACCCGGGACAGGGGTTAGTTACAAACTGTTTTTT. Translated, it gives CASSDSEPGTGVSYKLFF.

The CDR3 DNA reads TGTGCCAGCCGGGAGGGGGTGGGTGGCTACACCTTC. Its protein is CASREGVGGYTF. The chain has TRBV6-5 and TRBJ1-2; D may be TRBD1 (6 bases). The CDR3 contains 12 residues. The germline CDR1 and CDR2 sequences are MNHEY and SVGAGI. V gave up 8 bases and J gave up 7 bases, with 14 bases separating them.

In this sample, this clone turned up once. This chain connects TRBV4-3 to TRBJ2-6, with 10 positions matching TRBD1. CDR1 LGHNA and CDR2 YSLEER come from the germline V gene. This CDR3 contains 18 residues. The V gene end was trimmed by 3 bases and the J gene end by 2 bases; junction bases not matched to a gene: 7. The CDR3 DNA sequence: TGCGCCAGCAGCCAGGTACCGGGACAGGGGACTGGGGCCAACGTCCTGACTTTC. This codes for CASSQVPGQGTGANVLTF.

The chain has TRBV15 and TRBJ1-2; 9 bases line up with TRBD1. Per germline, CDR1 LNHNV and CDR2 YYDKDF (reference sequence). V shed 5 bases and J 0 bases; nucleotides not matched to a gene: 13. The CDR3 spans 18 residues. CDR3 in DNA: TGTGCCACCAGCGGGGAAATGGGACAGGGCTACCCTAACTATGGCTACACCTTC. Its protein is CATSGEMGQGYPNYGYTF.

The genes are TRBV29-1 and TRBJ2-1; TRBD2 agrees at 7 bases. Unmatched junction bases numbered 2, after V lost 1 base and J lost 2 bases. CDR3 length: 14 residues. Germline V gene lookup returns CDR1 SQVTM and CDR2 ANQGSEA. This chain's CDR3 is CSVEGGGTYNEQFF. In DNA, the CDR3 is TGCAGCGTTGAAGGCGGGGGTACCTACAATGAGCAGTTCTTC.

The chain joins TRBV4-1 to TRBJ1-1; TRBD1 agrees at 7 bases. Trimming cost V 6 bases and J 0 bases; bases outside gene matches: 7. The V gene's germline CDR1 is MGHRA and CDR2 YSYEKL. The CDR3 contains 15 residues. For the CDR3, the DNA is TGCGCCAGCAGGCGATCGGGACAGATGAACACTGAAGCTTTCTTT. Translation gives CASRRSGQMNTEAFF.

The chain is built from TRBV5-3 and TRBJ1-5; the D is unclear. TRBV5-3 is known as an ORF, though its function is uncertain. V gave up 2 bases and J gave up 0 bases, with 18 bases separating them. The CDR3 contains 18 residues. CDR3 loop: CARSFTPLWANSNQPQHF. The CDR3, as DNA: TGTGCCAGAAGCTTCACTCCCCTTTGGGCAAATAGCAATCAGCCCCAGCATTTT.

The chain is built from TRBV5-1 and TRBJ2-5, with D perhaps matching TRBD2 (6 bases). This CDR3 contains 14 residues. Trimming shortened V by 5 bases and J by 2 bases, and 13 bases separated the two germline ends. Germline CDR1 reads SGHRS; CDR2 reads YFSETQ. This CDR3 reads CASSASGGQETQYF. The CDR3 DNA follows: TGCGCCAGCAGTGCTTCCGGGGGACAAGAGACCCAGTACTTC. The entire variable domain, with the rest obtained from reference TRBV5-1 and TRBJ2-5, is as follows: KAGVTQTPRYLIKTRGQQVTLSCSPISGHRSVSWYQQTPGQGLQFLFEYFSETQRNKGNFPGRFSGRQFSNSRSEMNVSTLELGDSALYLCASSASGGQETQYFGPGTRLLVL.